The subject of this entry is one T cell receptor (beta chain). The antigen is unknown. CDR3 length equals 13 residues. The ends were cut back, 6 bases at V and 3 bases at J, with 12 bases in the middle. The record originates from a study of vaccination effects on CD4 cells after COVID-19. Data came from immunoSEQ multiplex PCR; TCRdb stores just in-frame clones and leaves some out. The sample records about 40,000 clones, under 70% being singletons. Following 10 days of culture, CD4+ T cells were isolated. Vaccination of participants consisted of two doses of either the BNT162b2 or mRNA-1273 vaccine. The TCR sequence derives from a human donor who received a COVID-19 vaccine. The sample consisted of CD4+ T cells from PBMCs cultured without peptide, taken after COVID-19 vaccination. The chain employs TRBV12-3 or TRBV12-4 and TRBJ2-7; D is possibly TRBD1 (6 bases). The CDR3 DNA reads as TGTGCCAGCAGCCTAGACAGGATCTACGAGCAGTACTTC. As protein: CASSLDRIYEQYF.